This T cell receptor (beta chain) was recovered during a study of cytomegalovirus exposure and HLA in healthy donors. Background on the study: In an earlier analysis, 95 million to 140 million unique TCR beta sequences were found from some 200 million T cells.

The CDR3 totals 15 residues. The germline gives CDR1 LGHNA, CDR2 YSLEER. Trimming took 9 bases from V and 0 from J, leaving 16 bases between them. Points from the study as a whole: A later analysis reported that several of the most significant clusters appeared to be linked to common viral pathogens, among them Epstein-Barr virus. For most subjects, TCR beta sequences were reported to predict HLA-A and HLA-B alleles with accuracy. Prior analysis indicated that the majority of TCR beta V segments exhibited productivity approximately 87% or approximately 30% of the time.

For this clone: The antigen remains undetermined.

With 60 Vbeta and 13 Jbeta primers, the PCR was carried out. The method was immunoSEQ multiplex PCR; TCRdb's version includes in-frame clones alone and lacks a portion of them. The sample holds 140,000 to 150,000 clones, about 85% seen once. The clonotype originates from a boy aged 2 to 10 in good health and CMV-seronegative. This sequence joins TRBV4-3 and TRBJ2-3; possible D gene TRBD2, 7 bases. Sequencing was performed on PBMCs. Here the CDR3 DNA reads TGCGCCAGTACCCGGGGGGCTCAGAGCACAGATACGCAGTATTTT. This gives the protein CASTRGAQSTDTQYF.